These 31 T cell receptor beta chains came from one sample sequenced in a study of technical replicates of blood from a handful of donors. Assay: immunoSEQ multiplex PCR; the TCRdb copy retains only in-frame clones and omits some. The data hold 75,000 to 100,000 clones, with roughly 96% observed a single time. Sample: T cells isolated from PBMCs. These receptors were taken from a human donor in good health.

This clone was seen once. This sequence joins TRBV6-1 and TRBJ2-5, with D perhaps TRBD1 (6 bases). Germline values: CDR1 MNHNS, CDR2 SASEGT. The length of the CDR3 is 15 residues. V lost 8 bases and J 5 bases, leaving 21 bases between the germline ends. CDR3 sequence reads: CASGWGLGARETQYF. The CDR3 DNA sequence: TGTGCCAGCGGATGGGGATTGGGGGCGCGGGAGACCCAGTACTTC.

This clone was seen only once. The chain has TRBV19 and TRBJ1-5; 9 positions match TRBD1. The CDR3 is 16 amino acids. CDR1 is LNHDA, CDR2 SQIVND, per germline (reference sequence). Trimming cost V 7 bases and J 4 bases; bases outside gene matches: 11. CDR3 sequence: CASTQTGQGKNQPQHF. The CDR3, as DNA: TGTGCCAGTACACAAACTGGACAGGGGAAGAATCAGCCCCAGCATTTT.

V and J are TRBV5-4 and TRBJ2-7; a possible D gene is TRBD1 (5 bases). V was trimmed by 4 bases and J by 6 bases, leaving 14 bases between them. CDR1 and CDR2 (germline): SGHNT, YYREEE (reference sequence). The CDR3 is 13 residues long. CDR3 sequence: CASSKWDQGEQYF. CDR3 nucleotide sequence: TGTGCCAGCAGCAAGTGGGATCAGGGCGAGCAGTACTTC.

The chain couples TRBV27 to TRBJ1-5, with 8 positions matching TRBD1. Germline V CDR1 and CDR2: MNHEY, SMNVEV (reference sequence). With 6 bases clipped from V and 2 bases from J, the junction kept 6 bases outside the gene matches. There are 15 residues in the CDR3. CDR3 residues: CASRQGAQGNQPQHF. For the CDR3, the DNA is TGTGCCAGCAGGCAGGGGGCGCAAGGCAATCAGCCCCAGCATTTT.

V gene TRBV7-9 combines with J gene TRBJ1-1, with D unclear. V lost 4 bases and J lost 7, with 7 bases in between. This CDR3 spans 11 amino acids. Germline CDR1 reads SEHNR; CDR2 reads FQNEAQ (reference sequence). The CDR3 sequence: CASSSGLEAFF. CDR3 in DNA: TGTGCCAGCAGCTCCGGACTTGAAGCTTTCTTT.

V usage is TRBV18 and J usage is TRBJ2-7, with TRBD1 matching 9 bases. J lost 2 bases, V lost 2 bases, and 13 bases had no gene match. This CDR3 has 18 residues. Germline V gives CDR1 KGHSH, CDR2 LQKENI. In DNA form, the CDR3 reads TGTGCCAGCTCACCAGCGGGACAGGGAGAATTCCCCACCTACGAGCAGTACTTC. It specifies CASSPAGQGEFPTYEQYF. Complete variable domain (other parts from reference TRBV18 and TRBJ2-7): NAGVMQNPRHLVRRRGQEARLRCSPMKGHSHVYWYRQLPEEGLKFMVYLQKENIIDESGMPKERFSAEFPKEGPSILRIQQVVRGDSAAYFCASSPAGQGEFPTYEQYFGPGTRLTVT.

This rearrangement joins TRBV2 to TRBJ2-1; 8 bases match TRBD2. V was pared by 9 bases and J by 9 bases, with 10 bases of the junction left unmatched. This CDR3 has 13 amino acids. Germline loops: CDR1 SNHLY, CDR2 FYNNEI. CDR3 in DNA: TGTGCCAGAGGCCGGGAGGCGGGGGGTGAGCAGTTCTTC. Protein sequence: CARGREAGGEQFF. The complete variable domain, with remaining parts taken from reference TRBV2 and TRBJ2-1, reads EPEVTQTPSHQVTQMGQEVILRCVPISNHLYFYWYRQILGQKVEFLVSFYNNEISEKSEIFDDQFSVERPDGSNFTLKIRSTKLEDSAMYFCARGREAGGEQFFGPGTRLTVL.

The chain combines TRBV4-1 with TRBJ2-3; possible D gene TRBD1, 6 bases. The CDR3 covers 16 residues. Germline V gives CDR1 MGHRA, CDR2 YSYEKL. V shed 1 base and J shed 7 bases, with 18 bases lying between them. CDR3 in DNA: TGCGCCAGCAGCCAAGCCGTGGGGTGGGGGCTGAATACGCAGTATTTT. Protein sequence: CASSQAVGWGLNTQYF.

This clone showed up just once. The chain uses TRBV7-3 and TRBJ1-1; 7 positions match TRBD1. Germline CDR1 and CDR2: SGHTA and FQGTGA. CDR3 length equals 13 residues. Trimming cost V 4 bases and J 5 bases; bases outside gene matches: 4. CDR3 DNA: TGTGCCAGCAGCTGGACAGGCCGGACTGAAGCTTTCTTT. Translating it yields CASSWTGRTEAFF.

The rearrangement uses TRBV5-1 and TRBJ2-7, with 7 bases matching TRBD1. CDR1 and CDR2 from the germline V gene are SGHRS and YFSETQ. V shed 1 base and J 1 base; nucleotides not matched to a gene: 8. The CDR3 runs to 16 residues. CDR3 loop: CASSLIPTGESYEQYF. In nucleotides, the CDR3 is TGCGCCAGCAGCTTGATTCCAACAGGGGAATCCTACGAGCAGTACTTC.

The CDR3 nucleotides read TGTGCCAGCGAGGGTAGTGGGGCCAACGTCCTGACTTTC. Translation gives CASEGSGANVLTF. The rearrangement joins TRBV2 to TRBJ2-6; D might be TRBD2 (5 bases). There are 13 residues in the CDR3. Germline CDR1 SNHLY, CDR2 FYNNEI. The germline V and J ends were trimmed by 8 bases and 3 bases, with 8 bases remaining between them.

The chain couples TRBV27 to TRBJ1-1; TRBD1 matches at 8 bases. V trimming: 5 bases; J trimming: 6 bases; junction bases outside the gene matches: 5. Germline V gene lookup returns CDR1 MNHEY and CDR2 SMNVEV (reference sequence). The CDR3 consists of 13 residues. CDR3 region: CASSPRTGSEAFF. The CDR3 DNA reads as TGTGCCAGCAGTCCCAGGACAGGGTCTGAAGCTTTCTTT.

The rearrangement links TRBV4-1 to TRBJ2-1; TRBD2 matches 7 bases. The CDR3 sequence is 17 residues long. Germline CDR1 reads MGHRA; CDR2 reads YSYEKL. V shed 6 bases, J shed 3 bases, and the junction held 14 bases outside the gene matches. CDR3: CASRHSHLAEFYNEQFF. In DNA form, the CDR3 reads TGCGCCAGCAGGCACTCCCATCTAGCGGAATTCTACAATGAGCAGTTCTTC.

The chain combines TRBV28 with TRBJ2-7; TRBD1 agrees at 9 bases. Trimming took 8 bases from V and 3 from J; bases not matched to a gene: 11. Germline loops: CDR1 MDHEN, CDR2 SYDVKM. The CDR3 length is 15 residues. CDR3: CASGRSGTGNYEQYF. CDR3 nucleotide sequence: TGTGCCAGCGGGCGCTCCGGGACAGGGAACTACGAGCAGTACTTC.

The chain is built from TRBV7-6 and TRBJ2-7; 9 bases are shared with TRBD1. In germline, CDR1 is SGHVS, CDR2 FNYEAQ. Trimming cost V 5 bases and J 3 bases; bases outside gene matches: 5. The CDR3 length is 14 residues. This CDR3 reads CASSPRDRVYEQYF. The CDR3 DNA is TGTGCCAGCAGCCCCCGGGACAGGGTCTACGAGCAGTACTTC.

V usage is TRBV7-9 and J usage is TRBJ1-1; tentatively, D is TRBD1 (5 bases). V shed 7 bases and J shed 9 bases, with 15 bases lying between them. CDR1 is SEHNR, CDR2 FQNEAQ, per germline (reference sequence). This CDR3 has 12 residues. CDR3 protein: CASILPAGQAFF. For the CDR3, the DNA is TGTGCCAGCATCCTTCCCGCGGGACAAGCTTTCTTT.

The sample holds one count of this clone. The chain links TRBV19 to TRBJ2-3, with D tentatively TRBD1 (7 bases). The V gene's germline CDR1 is LNHDA and CDR2 SQIVND (reference sequence). The ends were cut back, 5 bases at V and 2 bases at J, with 14 bases in the middle. The CDR3 sequence is 15 residues long. The CDR3 DNA reads TGTGCCAGTAGTCCGGACAGGCGGGACACAGATACGCAGTATTTT. Translation: CASSPDRRDTDTQYF.

The J gene is TRBJ2-2, the V gene TRBV5-1; D unresolved. Trimming removed 5 bases from V and 4 bases from J, with 15 bases in between. This CDR3 comprises 15 residues. Germline CDR1 and CDR2: SGHRS and YFSETQ. In nucleotides, the CDR3 is TGCGCCAGCAGTAATGCGGCCACCAGCACCGGGGAGCTGTTTTTT. Its protein product is CASSNAATSTGELFF.

V is TRBV5-1 and J is TRBJ2-7; 7 bases fit TRBD2. The CDR3 runs 15 residues. The J segment lost 4 bases and the V segment lost 5 bases, leaving 12 bases of the junction unmatched. The germline CDR1 and CDR2 sequences are SGHRS and YFSETQ. This CDR3 is CASRPRPQGGYEQYF. DNA for the CDR3: TGCGCCAGCAGACCCCGCCCGCAGGGAGGGTACGAGCAGTACTTC.

The V call is TRBV5-1, the J call TRBJ2-1; D is unclear. Looked up from germline, CDR1 is SGHRS and CDR2 is YFSETQ. The CDR3 is 12 residues long. V gave up 0 bases and J gave up 7 bases, with 5 bases separating them. CDR3 nucleotide sequence: TGCGCCAGCAGCTTGGTCAGGAATGAGCAGTTCTTC. Translating gives CASSLVRNEQFF.

This chain joins TRBV11-1 and TRBJ2-7; 15 bases are a match to TRBD2. V was pared by 4 bases and J by 4 bases, with 5 bases of the junction left unmatched. CDR3 length: 16 amino acids. CDR1 and CDR2 (germline): SGHAT, FQDESV (reference sequence). Written as DNA, the CDR3 is TGTGCCAGCAGCTCAGACGGGACTAGCGGGAGGTACGAGCAGTACTTC. This gives the protein CASSSDGTSGRYEQYF.

This sequence joins TRBV6-1 and TRBJ2-7, with D perhaps matching TRBD1 (5 bases). This CDR3 has 15 residues. Trimming shortened V by 3 bases and J by 2 bases, and 14 bases separated the two germline ends. CDR1 is MNHNS, CDR2 SASEGT, per germline. The CDR3: CASSELGQITYEQYF. The CDR3 nucleotides are TGTGCCAGCAGTGAGCTGGGGCAGATTACCTACGAGCAGTACTTC.

The gene calls are TRBV7-9 and TRBJ2-5; TRBD1 agrees at 8 bases. The CDR3 runs 17 residues. V was clipped by 3 bases and J by 3 bases; unmatched bases: 12. Germline V gene data show CDR1 as SEHNR and CDR2 as FQNEAQ (reference sequence). As DNA, the CDR3 is TGTGCCAGCAGCTTTTGGATGGGACAGGCTTTTGAAGAGACCCAGTACTTC. Its protein product is CASSFWMGQAFEETQYF.

V is TRBV19 and J is TRBJ2-5; tentatively, D is TRBD1 (6 bases). The germline V gene has CDR1 LNHDA and CDR2 SQIVND (reference sequence). The length of the CDR3 is 14 residues. V gave up 5 bases and J gave up 7 bases, with 17 bases separating them. In DNA form, the CDR3 reads TGTGCCAGTAGTCCGGGACAATTTGTGGGGACCCAGTACTTC. Translation gives CASSPGQFVGTQYF.

The table lists this clone with a count of one. The V call is TRBV2, the J call TRBJ1-5, with TRBD1 identical over 7 bases. Germline CDR1 and CDR2: SNHLY and FYNNEI. With V trimmed by 7 bases and J by 1 base, 4 bases remained unmatched. The length of the CDR3 is 14 residues. Here the CDR3 reads CASTGRGSNQPQHF. CDR3 DNA: TGTGCCAGCACCGGCAGGGGGAGCAATCAGCCCCAGCATTTT.

The J gene is TRBJ1-3, the V gene TRBV4-1; D might be TRBD1 (6 bases). The CDR3 runs to 15 residues. Germline values: CDR1 MGHRA, CDR2 YSYEKL. The V end was cut by 5 bases, the J end by 0 bases, with 11 bases between. The CDR3 loop is CASSRQVGSGNTIYF. As DNA, the CDR3 is TGCGCCAGCAGCAGACAGGTGGGCTCTGGAAACACCATATATTTT.

V and J are TRBV28 and TRBJ1-1; 8 nucleotides line up with TRBD1. Germline V gene sequence: CDR1 MDHEN, CDR2 SYDVKM. V dropped 2 bases and J dropped 4; count of bases not matched to a gene: 12. The CDR3 covers 17 residues. CDR3 loop: CASSLRTGFFRGTEAFF. The CDR3, as DNA: TGTGCCAGCAGTTTAAGGACAGGGTTTTTCAGAGGCACTGAAGCTTTCTTT. Full variable domain (rest looked up from reference TRBV28 and TRBJ1-1): DVKVTQSSRYLVKRTGEKVFLECVQDMDHENMFWYRQDPGLGLRLIYFSYDVKMKEKGDIPEGYSVSREKKERFSLILESASTNQTSMYLCASSLRTGFFRGTEAFFGQGTRLTVV.

The rearrangement joins TRBV5-1 to TRBJ2-7, with 7 bases lining up with TRBD2. The V gene's germline CDR1 is SGHRS and CDR2 YFSETQ. Trimming at V came to 0 bases and at J to 5 bases, leaving 8 bases not matched to a gene. The CDR3 length is 15 residues. The CDR3 region is CASSLGAGELNEQYF. The CDR3 coding sequence is TGCGCCAGCAGCTTGGGGGCGGGAGAACTCAACGAGCAGTACTTC.

The J gene is TRBJ1-2, the V gene TRBV29-1; TRBD1 might be the D (5 bases). The CDR3 covers 12 residues. Trimming took off 5 bases at V and 2 bases at J, with 9 bases between the two ends. Germline CDR1 and CDR2: SQVTM and ANQGSEA. CDR3 in DNA: TGCAGCGTTCACAGGAGAAACTATGGCTACACCTTC. This gives the protein CSVHRRNYGYTF. The whole variable domain, remainder taken from reference TRBV29-1 and TRBJ1-2, is SAVISQKPSRDICQRGTSLTIQCQVDSQVTMMFWYRQQPGQSLTLIATANQGSEATYESGFVIDKFPISRPNLTFSTLTVSNMSPEDSSIYLCSVHRRNYGYTFGSGTRLTVV.

This chain joins TRBV5-1 and TRBJ2-1; 8 bases align to TRBD1. This CDR3 has 17 amino acids. V dropped 3 bases and J dropped 7; count of bases not matched to a gene: 15. CDR1 and CDR2 from the germline V gene are SGHRS and YFSETQ. The CDR3 DNA is TGCGCCAGCAGCTCCGCCCCCGGACAGGGCGTGCGGAATGAGCAGTTCTTC. Residues: CASSSAPGQGVRNEQFF.

The chain employs TRBV19 and TRBJ1-4, with TRBD1 as a possible D gene (6 bases). The ends were cut back, 6 bases at V and 3 bases at J, with 11 bases in the middle. This CDR3 has 14 amino acids. The germline V gene has CDR1 LNHDA and CDR2 SQIVND (reference sequence). This CDR3 reads CASRGQLSNEKLFF. CDR3 sequence (DNA): TGTGCCAGTAGAGGACAGTTATCTAATGAAAAACTGTTTTTT.